A selection of T cell receptor beta chains follows, all from one sample in a study of T cell repertoires in cytomegalovirus infection. A single record per CDR3 protein comes from TCRdb applying MiXCR to the reads. The data contain about 150,000 distinct CDR3 sequences, 32% of them singletons. Their antigens remain unidentified. This sample comprised CD8+ T cells from cultured PBMCs, obtained from culture after CMV antigen stimulation. Receptors originate from a human donor in good health (CMV status not recorded). Some clones in this sample may be carry-over from other donors' samples. The CDR3 runs from the conserved cysteine through the conserved F or W. The order of the fields is D gene, clone size, V gene, J gene, CDR3 protein, CDR3 DNA. A D gene is named only where the DNA matches it firmly. Clone size is shown for a subset of rows, as once, few, many or a class of expanded clone.

d_call: TRBD2; clone_size: .; v_call: TRBV9; j_call: TRBJ2-1; cdr3_aa: CASSVDGIAGGPLFNEQFF; cdr3_nt: TGTGCCAGCAGCGTAGACGGGATAGCGGGGGGGCCTTTGTTCAATGAGCAGTTCTTC
d_call: .; clone_size: once; v_call: TRBV27; j_call: TRBJ1-2; cdr3_aa: CASSPNPGSRYGYTF; cdr3_nt: TGTGCCAGCAGCCCAAACCCGGGTTCTCGGTATGGCTACACCTTC
d_call: TRBD1; clone_size: many; v_call: TRBV27; j_call: TRBJ1-1; cdr3_aa: CASRAGTGGFTEAFF; cdr3_nt: TGTGCCAGCAGAGCCGGGACAGGGGGCTTTACTGAAGCTTTCTTT
d_call: .; clone_size: .; v_call: TRBV20-1; j_call: TRBJ2-3; cdr3_aa: CSARALWASSTDTQYF; cdr3_nt: TGCAGTGCTAGAGCACTATGGGCATCTAGCACAGATACGCAGTATTTT
d_call: TRBD1; clone_size: once; v_call: TRBV12-3/TRBV12-4; j_call: TRBJ1-1; cdr3_aa: CASSNRGGGTEAFF; cdr3_nt: TGTGCCAGCAGCAACAGGGGGGGAGGGACTGAAGCTTTCTTT
d_call: .; clone_size: .; v_call: TRBV19; j_call: TRBJ1-1; cdr3_aa: CASNYGWGLTEAFF; cdr3_nt: TGTGCCAGTAACTATGGTTGGGGGCTCACTGAAGCTTTCTTT
d_call: .; clone_size: .; v_call: TRBV6-5; j_call: TRBJ2-1; cdr3_aa: CATRPYNNEQFF; cdr3_nt: TGTGCCACCCGCCCCTACAACAATGAGCAGTTCTTC
d_call: TRBD1; clone_size: .; v_call: TRBV7-8; j_call: TRBJ2-1; cdr3_aa: CASGHPGDSSYNEQFF; cdr3_nt: TGTGCCAGCGGTCACCCAGGGGACAGTTCCTACAATGAGCAGTTCTTC
d_call: TRBD2; clone_size: .; v_call: TRBV27; j_call: TRBJ2-3; cdr3_aa: CASSLSEGGLAGSTDTQYF; cdr3_nt: TGTGCCAGCAGTTTATCGGAGGGGGGACTAGCGGGGAGCACAGATACGCAGTATTTT
d_call: .; clone_size: .; v_call: TRBV4-1; j_call: TRBJ1-1; cdr3_aa: CASSQDQRKNTEAFF; cdr3_nt: TGCGCCAGCAGCCAAGATCAGCGAAAGAACACTGAAGCTTTCTTT
d_call: .; clone_size: .; v_call: TRBV4-1; j_call: TRBJ1-1; cdr3_aa: CASSQDRVGEAFF; cdr3_nt: TGCGCCAGCAGCCAAGATCGGGTCGGTGAAGCTTTCTTT
d_call: .; clone_size: .; v_call: TRBV20-1; j_call: TRBJ2-7; cdr3_aa: CSARGQLFYEQYF; cdr3_nt: TGCAGTGCTAGAGGGCAGTTATTCTACGAGCAGTACTTC
d_call: TRBD1; clone_size: many; v_call: TRBV20-1; j_call: TRBJ2-7; cdr3_aa: CSASLGGTAPYEQYF; cdr3_nt: TGCAGTGCTAGTCTAGGGGGCACAGCCCCCTACGAGCAGTACTTC
d_call: .; clone_size: .; v_call: TRBV12-3/TRBV12-4; j_call: TRBJ1-1; cdr3_aa: CASSIQRNTEAFF; cdr3_nt: TGTGCCAGCAGCATACAGAGGAACACTGAAGCTTTCTTT
d_call: .; clone_size: .; v_call: TRBV2; j_call: TRBJ2-1; cdr3_aa: CASWASDSGPYNEQFF; cdr3_nt: TGTGCCAGTTGGGCAAGTGACAGCGGACCTTACAATGAGCAGTTCTTC
d_call: .; clone_size: .; v_call: TRBV5-1; j_call: TRBJ1-2; cdr3_aa: CASSPWDFSWYGYTF; cdr3_nt: TGCGCCAGCAGCCCCTGGGACTTCTCTTGGTATGGCTACACCTTC
d_call: TRBD1; clone_size: few; v_call: TRBV7-8; j_call: TRBJ2-7; cdr3_aa: CASSHDRVSYEQYF; cdr3_nt: TGTGCCAGCAGCCACGACAGGGTCTCCTACGAGCAGTACTTC
d_call: .; clone_size: .; v_call: TRBV6-1; j_call: TRBJ2-2; cdr3_aa: CASRQRDYTGELFF; cdr3_nt: TGTGCCAGCAGGCAGAGGGATTACACCGGGGAGCTGTTTTTT
d_call: .; clone_size: .; v_call: TRBV14; j_call: TRBJ2-2; cdr3_aa: CASSQGFFTGELFF; cdr3_nt: TGTGCCAGCAGCCAAGGGTTTTTTACCGGGGAGCTGTTTTTT
d_call: .; clone_size: few; v_call: TRBV7-9; j_call: TRBJ2-7; cdr3_aa: CASSPKVLGLLYEQYF; cdr3_nt: TGTGCCAGCAGCCCGAAGGTCCTGGGCCTCCTCTACGAGCAGTACTTC
d_call: .; clone_size: few; v_call: TRBV7-2; j_call: TRBJ1-1; cdr3_aa: CASSLTIRGHHTEAFF; cdr3_nt: TGTGCCAGCAGCTTAACCATCAGGGGCCATCACACTGAAGCTTTCTTT
d_call: .; clone_size: .; v_call: TRBV2; j_call: TRBJ1-1; cdr3_aa: CASVIGGMAFF; cdr3_nt: TGTGCCAGCGTAATAGGGGGGATGGCTTTCTTT
d_call: TRBD1; clone_size: .; v_call: TRBV20-1; j_call: TRBJ2-2; cdr3_aa: CSALGDRRNTGELFF; cdr3_nt: TGCAGTGCCCTAGGGGACAGAAGAAACACCGGGGAGCTGTTTTTT
d_call: .; clone_size: few; v_call: TRBV12-3/TRBV12-4; j_call: TRBJ2-1; cdr3_aa: CASSFGNRDRFF; cdr3_nt: TGTGCCAGCAGTTTCGGAAACAGGGATCGGTTCTTC
d_call: TRBD1; clone_size: .; v_call: TRBV5-4; j_call: TRBJ2-5; cdr3_aa: CASSFDRGETQYF; cdr3_nt: TGTGCCAGCAGCTTCGACAGGGGGGAGACCCAGTACTTC
d_call: .; clone_size: .; v_call: TRBV4-1; j_call: TRBJ1-2; cdr3_aa: CASSQVVDDRGYTF; cdr3_nt: TGCGCCAGCAGCCAAGTTGTGGACGACCGGGGCTACACCTTC
d_call: .; clone_size: .; v_call: TRBV11-2; j_call: TRBJ1-1; cdr3_aa: CASRGVDTEAFF; cdr3_nt: TGTGCCAGCCGGGGGGTGGACACTGAAGCTTTCTTT
d_call: .; clone_size: many; v_call: TRBV27; j_call: TRBJ2-5; cdr3_aa: CASRGVGETQYF; cdr3_nt: TGTGCCAGCCGCGGGGTAGGGGAGACCCAGTACTTC
d_call: .; clone_size: many; v_call: TRBV6-5; j_call: TRBJ1-4; cdr3_aa: CASSYRDPGFGEKLFF; cdr3_nt: TGTGCCAGCAGCTACAGAGACCCAGGATTTGGTGAAAAACTGTTTTTT
d_call: TRBD2; clone_size: many; v_call: TRBV7-9; j_call: TRBJ2-2; cdr3_aa: CASSNALAGGPLTGELFF; cdr3_nt: TGTGCCAGCAGCAACGCGCTAGCGGGGGGGCCGTTGACCGGGGAGCTGTTTTTT
d_call: TRBD1; clone_size: few; v_call: TRBV2; j_call: TRBJ1-5; cdr3_aa: CASARGNQPQHF; cdr3_nt: TGTGCCAGCGCCAGGGGGAATCAGCCCCAGCATTTT
d_call: .; clone_size: few; v_call: TRBV28; j_call: TRBJ2-7; cdr3_aa: CASSWGHEQYF; cdr3_nt: TGTGCCAGCAGTTGGGGCCACGAGCAGTACTTC
d_call: TRBD1; clone_size: .; v_call: TRBV14; j_call: TRBJ1-3; cdr3_aa: CASSQDLGRGLRNTIYF; cdr3_nt: TGTGCCAGCAGCCAAGATCTGGGTAGGGGGCTTCGGAACACCATATATTTT
d_call: TRBD2; clone_size: .; v_call: TRBV27; j_call: TRBJ2-5; cdr3_aa: CASRPSGGGGQETQYF; cdr3_nt: TGTGCCAGCAGACCAAGCGGGGGGGGGGGCCAAGAGACCCAGTACTTC
d_call: .; clone_size: few; v_call: TRBV6-9; j_call: TRBJ2-7; cdr3_aa: CASSYSGASPYEQYF; cdr3_nt: TGTGCCAGCAGTTATTCCGGAGCGTCACCCTACGAGCAGTACTTC
d_call: .; clone_size: many; v_call: TRBV19; j_call: TRBJ1-1; cdr3_aa: CASGNEGERENTEAFF; cdr3_nt: TGTGCCAGTGGGAACGAGGGGGAGCGAGAGAACACTGAAGCTTTCTTT
d_call: .; clone_size: large; v_call: TRBV27; j_call: TRBJ2-2; cdr3_aa: CASSSLQGELFF; cdr3_nt: TGTGCCAGCAGTTCGCTCCAGGGGGAGCTGTTTTTT
d_call: TRBD1; clone_size: .; v_call: TRBV4-1; j_call: TRBJ1-1; cdr3_aa: CASSQWTGGTEAFF; cdr3_nt: TGCGCCAGCAGCCAATGGACAGGGGGCACTGAAGCTTTCTTT
d_call: TRBD2; clone_size: .; v_call: TRBV11-2; j_call: TRBJ2-3; cdr3_aa: CASSLGRTRFSDTQYF; cdr3_nt: TGTGCCAGCAGCCTAGGCCGGACTAGATTTTCAGATACGCAGTATTTT
d_call: TRBD1; clone_size: .; v_call: TRBV25-1; j_call: TRBJ2-1; cdr3_aa: CASSSLTGTGFNNEQFF; cdr3_nt: TGTGCCAGCAGTTCCCTAACCGGGACAGGGTTCAACAATGAGCAGTTCTTC
d_call: .; clone_size: .; v_call: TRBV6-5; j_call: TRBJ2-7; cdr3_aa: CASSLAPSLEQYF; cdr3_nt: TGTGCCAGCAGTCTCGCCCCGTCGTTGGAGCAGTACTTC
d_call: .; clone_size: .; v_call: TRBV27; j_call: TRBJ2-2; cdr3_aa: CASNWAGNTGELFF; cdr3_nt: TGTGCCAGCAACTGGGCAGGGAACACCGGGGAGCTGTTTTTT
d_call: .; clone_size: .; v_call: TRBV13; j_call: TRBJ1-2; cdr3_aa: CASSLTRKDYGYTF; cdr3_nt: TGTGCCAGCAGCTTAACAAGAAAGGATTACGGCTACACCTTC
d_call: .; clone_size: many; v_call: TRBV7-9; j_call: TRBJ2-7; cdr3_aa: CASSLAIGANPEQYF; cdr3_nt: TGTGCCAGCAGCTTAGCGATCGGAGCCAATCCCGAGCAGTACTTC
d_call: TRBD1; clone_size: .; v_call: TRBV29-1; j_call: TRBJ1-5; cdr3_aa: CSAIGQGGNQPQHF; cdr3_nt: TGCAGCGCAATCGGACAGGGGGGGAATCAGCCCCAGCATTTT
d_call: .; clone_size: .; v_call: TRBV5-6; j_call: TRBJ1-1; cdr3_aa: CASSLAFRTQNTEAFF; cdr3_nt: TGTGCCAGCAGCTTGGCTTTCCGGACACAGAACACTGAAGCTTTCTTT
d_call: .; clone_size: .; v_call: TRBV19; j_call: TRBJ2-1; cdr3_aa: CASSIRASLNEQFF; cdr3_nt: TGTGCCAGTAGTATAAGGGCTAGCCTGAATGAGCAGTTCTTC
d_call: TRBD2; clone_size: .; v_call: TRBV14; j_call: TRBJ2-1; cdr3_aa: CASSQGTSGGSQFF; cdr3_nt: TGTGCCAGCAGCCAAGGGACTAGCGGGGGGTCACAGTTCTTC
d_call: .; clone_size: .; v_call: TRBV27; j_call: TRBJ2-2; cdr3_aa: CASSLAGRGETGELFF; cdr3_nt: TGTGCCAGCAGCCTAGCCGGTAGGGGTGAGACCGGGGAGCTGTTTTTT